The entry below describes one T cell receptor beta chain. The data were taken from a study of T cell responses to AZD1222 COVID-19 vaccine. V was cut by 0 bases and J by 4 bases, with 19 bases left in between. Germline V gene data show CDR1 as SQVTM and CDR2 as ANQGSEA. The CDR3 consists of 16 residues. Produced via immunoSEQ multiplex PCR; TCRdb's table is partial and in-frame only. The sample has some 140,000 clones, roughly 84% seen once. The chain has TRBV29-1 and TRBJ2-7; a possible D gene is TRBD2 (7 bases). The sequenced sample was peripheral blood, obtained on day 0 of AZD1222 vaccination. This clonotype was obtained from an adult in good health. The CDR3, as DNA: TGCAGCGTTGAAGATCCGAGGCGGGGGCCCGGGTACGAGCAGTACTTC. Translating it yields CSVEDPRRGPGYEQYF.